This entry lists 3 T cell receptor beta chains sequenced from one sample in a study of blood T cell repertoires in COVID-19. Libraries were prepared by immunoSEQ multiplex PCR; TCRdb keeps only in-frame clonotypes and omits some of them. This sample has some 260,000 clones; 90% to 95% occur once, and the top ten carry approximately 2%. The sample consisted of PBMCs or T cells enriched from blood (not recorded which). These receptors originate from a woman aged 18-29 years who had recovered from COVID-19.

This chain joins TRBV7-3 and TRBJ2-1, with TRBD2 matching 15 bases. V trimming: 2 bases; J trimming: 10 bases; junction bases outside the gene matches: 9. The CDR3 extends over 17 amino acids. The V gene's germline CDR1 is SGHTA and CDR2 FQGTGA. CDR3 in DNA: TGTGCCAGCAGCTTAGCCCCCTTCGGACTAGCGGGAGGGGAGCAGTTCTTC. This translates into CASSLAPFGLAGGEQFF.

CDR3 in amino acids: CASSLARGRSEQFF. The CDR3 nucleotides are TGCGCCAGCAGCCTAGCGCGGGGGCGGAGTGAGCAGTTCTTC. This chain uses TRBV4-3 with TRBJ2-1, with D possibly being TRBD2 (7 bases). This CDR3 is 14 amino acids long. Germline V CDR1 and CDR2: LGHNA, YSLEER. V lost 4 bases and J lost 9, with 16 bases in between.

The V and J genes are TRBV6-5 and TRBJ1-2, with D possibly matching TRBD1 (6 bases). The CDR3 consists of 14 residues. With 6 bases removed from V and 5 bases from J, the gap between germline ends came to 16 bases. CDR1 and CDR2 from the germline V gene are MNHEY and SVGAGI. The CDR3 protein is CASRALGRGYGYTF. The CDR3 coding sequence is TGTGCCAGCAGGGCGCTGGGCAGGGGATATGGCTACACCTTC.